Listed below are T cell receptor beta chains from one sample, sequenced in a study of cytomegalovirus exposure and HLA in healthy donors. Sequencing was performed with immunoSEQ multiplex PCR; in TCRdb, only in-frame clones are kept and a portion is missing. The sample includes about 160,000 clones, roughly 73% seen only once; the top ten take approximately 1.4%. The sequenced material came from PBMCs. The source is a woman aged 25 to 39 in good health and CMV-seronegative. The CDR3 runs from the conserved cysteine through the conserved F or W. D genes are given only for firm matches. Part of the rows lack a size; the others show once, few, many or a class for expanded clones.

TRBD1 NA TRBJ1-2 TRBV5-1 TGCGCCAGCAGCTTGGTCGGGCAGGGGGATGGCTACACCTTC CASSLVGQGDGYTF
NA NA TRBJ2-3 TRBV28 TGTGCCAGCAGTTTACTTCGGGATACGCAGTATTTT CASSLLRDTQYF
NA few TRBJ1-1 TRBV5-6 TGTGCCAGCAGCTCCCAGGTGGTTATGAACACTGAAGCTTTCTTT CASSSQVVMNTEAFF
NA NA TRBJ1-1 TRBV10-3 TGTGCCATCAGAACAGGGCCAGGGACTGAAGCTTTCTTT CAIRTGPGTEAFF
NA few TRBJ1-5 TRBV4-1 TGCGCCAGCAGCCAAGTAGGGGATCAGCCCCAGCATTTT CASSQVGDQPQHF
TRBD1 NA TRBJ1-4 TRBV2 TGTGCCAGCAGTGAAGCGTCAGGGGGTCGACAGGGGGGAGGAAAACTGTTTTTT CASSEASGGRQGGGKLFF
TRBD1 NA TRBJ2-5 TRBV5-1 TGCGCCAGCAGTACACAGGGGTTAGGAGCAGAGACCCAGTACTTC CASSTQGLGAETQYF
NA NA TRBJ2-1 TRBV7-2 TGTGCCAGCACCAAGCTTCAGGATGAGCAGTTCTTC CASTKLQDEQFF
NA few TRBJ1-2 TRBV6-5 TGTGCCAGCAGTTACCGGGCAGGGTCTAACTATGGCTACACCTTC CASSYRAGSNYGYTF
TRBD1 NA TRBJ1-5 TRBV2 TGTGCCACGCAGGGGGCGGATTGGAATCAGCCCCAGCATTTT CATQGADWNQPQHF
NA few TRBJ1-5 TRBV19 TGTGCCAGTAGTGGGCTCCCTCGGAGCAATCAGCCCCAGCATTTT CASSGLPRSNQPQHF
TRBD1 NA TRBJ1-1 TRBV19 TGTGCCAGTAGTATCAGACAGGGGGTCGTGACTGAAGCTTTCTTT CASSIRQGVVTEAFF
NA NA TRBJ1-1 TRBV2 TGTGCCCCCAGCGGTAGCACTGAAGCTTCCTTT CAPSGSTEASF
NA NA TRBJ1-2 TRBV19 TGTGCCAGTTCACCGGGTAGCTATGGCTACACCTTC CASSPGSYGYTF
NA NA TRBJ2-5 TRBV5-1 TGCGCCAGCAGCTTGGGAGCGGGTCAAGAGACCCAGTACTTC CASSLGAGQETQYF
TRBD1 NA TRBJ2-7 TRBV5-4 TGTGCCAGCAGCTTTTCGGGACAGGCTGAGCAGTACTTC CASSFSGQAEQYF
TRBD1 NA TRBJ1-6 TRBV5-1 TGCGCCAGCAGCTTAGACAGGGCCTCACCCCTCCACTTT CASSLDRASPLHF
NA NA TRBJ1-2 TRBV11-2 TGTGCCAGCAGCTTATACGGAGAAAACTATGGCTACACCTTC CASSLYGENYGYTF
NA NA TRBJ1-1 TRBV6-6 TGTGCCAGCAGTTACTCCCTAGGGGGGAACACTGAAGCTTTCTTT CASSYSLGGNTEAFF
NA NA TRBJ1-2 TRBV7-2 TGTGCCAGCAGCCCAGGCAGTGAAGGCTACACCTTC CASSPGSEGYTF
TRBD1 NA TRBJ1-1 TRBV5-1 TGCGCCAGCAGCCCTCAGGGGGGTAACACTGAAGCTTTCTTT CASSPQGGNTEAFF
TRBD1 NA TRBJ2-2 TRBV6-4 TGTGCCAGCAGTCCCGGGACAGGGGAAACCGGGGAGCTGTTTTTT CASSPGTGETGELFF
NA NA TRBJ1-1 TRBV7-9 TGTGCCAGCGAGGCTCAGGGAATGGTAGTCACTGAAGCTTTCTTT CASEAQGMVVTEAFF
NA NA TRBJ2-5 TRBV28 TGTGCCAGCAGTTTATACTCCAACGGTTTAAGAGAGACCCAGTACTTC CASSLYSNGLRETQYF
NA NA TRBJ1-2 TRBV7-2 TGTGCCAGCAGCCCCAGCGTCAGGGTTGGGATCTATGGCTACACCTTC CASSPSVRVGIYGYTF